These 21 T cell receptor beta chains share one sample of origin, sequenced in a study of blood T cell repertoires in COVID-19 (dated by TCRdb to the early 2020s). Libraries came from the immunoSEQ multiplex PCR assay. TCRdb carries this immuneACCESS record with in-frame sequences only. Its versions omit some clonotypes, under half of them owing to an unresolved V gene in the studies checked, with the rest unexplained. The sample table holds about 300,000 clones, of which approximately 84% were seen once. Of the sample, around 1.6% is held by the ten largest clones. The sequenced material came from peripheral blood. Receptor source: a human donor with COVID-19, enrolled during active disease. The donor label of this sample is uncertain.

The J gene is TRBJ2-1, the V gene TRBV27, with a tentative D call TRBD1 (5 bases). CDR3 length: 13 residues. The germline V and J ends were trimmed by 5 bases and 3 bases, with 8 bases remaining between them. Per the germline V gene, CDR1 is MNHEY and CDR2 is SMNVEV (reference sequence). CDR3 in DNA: TGTGCCAGCAGTCTACAGGTCTACAATGAGCAGTTCTTC. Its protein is CASSLQVYNEQFF.

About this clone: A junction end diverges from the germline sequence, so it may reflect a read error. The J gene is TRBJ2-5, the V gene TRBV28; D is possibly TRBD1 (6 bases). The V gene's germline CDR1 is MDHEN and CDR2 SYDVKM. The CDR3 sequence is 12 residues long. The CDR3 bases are TGCGGCAGGACAGCGTACCAAGAGACCCAGTACTTC. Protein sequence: CGRTAYQETQYF. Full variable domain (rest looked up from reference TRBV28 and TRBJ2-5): DVKVTQSSRYLVKRTGEKVFLECVQDMDHENMFWYRQDPGLGLRLIYFSYDVKMKEKGDIPEGYSVSREKKERFSLILESASTNQTSMYLCGRTAYQETQYFGPGTRLLVL.

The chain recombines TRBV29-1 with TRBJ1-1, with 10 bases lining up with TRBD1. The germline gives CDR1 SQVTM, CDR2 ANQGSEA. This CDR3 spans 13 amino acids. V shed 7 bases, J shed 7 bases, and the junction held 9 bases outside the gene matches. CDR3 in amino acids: CSAVGQGVGEAFF. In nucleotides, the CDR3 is TGCAGCGCCGTAGGACAGGGGGTCGGTGAAGCTTTCTTT.

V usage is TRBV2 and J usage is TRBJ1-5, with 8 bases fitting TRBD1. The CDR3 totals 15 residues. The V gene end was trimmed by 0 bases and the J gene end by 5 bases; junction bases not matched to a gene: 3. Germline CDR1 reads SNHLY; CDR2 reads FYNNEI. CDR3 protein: CASSEAGQGDQPQHF. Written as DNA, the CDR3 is TGTGCCAGCAGTGAAGCTGGACAGGGCGATCAGCCCCAGCATTTT.

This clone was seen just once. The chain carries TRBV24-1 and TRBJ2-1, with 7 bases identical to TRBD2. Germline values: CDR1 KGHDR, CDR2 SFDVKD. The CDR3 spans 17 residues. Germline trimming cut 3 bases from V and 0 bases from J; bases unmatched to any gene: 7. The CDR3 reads CATSDILSGDSYNEQFF. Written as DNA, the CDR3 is TGTGCCACCAGTGATATTCTCAGCGGGGACTCCTACAATGAGCAGTTCTTC.

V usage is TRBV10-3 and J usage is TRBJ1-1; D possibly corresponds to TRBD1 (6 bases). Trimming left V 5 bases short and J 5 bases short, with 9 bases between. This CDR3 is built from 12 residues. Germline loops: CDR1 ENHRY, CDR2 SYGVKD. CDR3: CAISTGQTEAFF. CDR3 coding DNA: TGTGCCATCAGTACCGGACAGACTGAAGCTTTCTTT.

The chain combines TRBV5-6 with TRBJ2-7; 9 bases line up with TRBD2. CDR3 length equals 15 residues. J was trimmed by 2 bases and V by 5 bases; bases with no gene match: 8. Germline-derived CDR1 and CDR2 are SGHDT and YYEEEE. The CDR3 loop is CASRKLREGTYEQYF. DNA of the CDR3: TGTGCCAGCAGGAAATTGCGGGAGGGCACCTACGAGCAGTACTTC.

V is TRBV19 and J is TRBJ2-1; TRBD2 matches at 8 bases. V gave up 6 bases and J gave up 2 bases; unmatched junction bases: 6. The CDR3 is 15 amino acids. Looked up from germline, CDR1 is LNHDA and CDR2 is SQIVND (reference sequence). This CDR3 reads CASSTSGPAYNEQFF. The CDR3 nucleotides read TGTGCCAGTAGCACTAGCGGCCCGGCCTACAATGAGCAGTTCTTC.

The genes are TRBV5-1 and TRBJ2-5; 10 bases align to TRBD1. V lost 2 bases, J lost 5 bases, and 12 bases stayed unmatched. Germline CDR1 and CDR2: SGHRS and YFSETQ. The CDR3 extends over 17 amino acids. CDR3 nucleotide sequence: TGCGCCAGCAGCTTAGCCGGGACAGGGGTAGATTCGGAGACCCAGTACTTC. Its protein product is CASSLAGTGVDSETQYF.

The chain's CDR3 is CAWIPSGIRGTQYF. As DNA, the CDR3 is TGTGCCTGGATCCCTAGTGGCATCAGGGGGACCCAGTACTTC. This chain connects TRBV30 to TRBJ2-5; maybe TRBD1 (6 bases). Germline CDR1 is GTSNPN and CDR2 is SVGIG (reference sequence). Trimming pared 4 bases from V and 7 bases from J, leaving 19 bases between. This CDR3 contains 14 residues.

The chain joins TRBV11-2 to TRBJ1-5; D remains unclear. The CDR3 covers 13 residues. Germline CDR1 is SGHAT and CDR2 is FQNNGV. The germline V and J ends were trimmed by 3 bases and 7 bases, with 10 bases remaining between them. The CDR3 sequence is CASSFQREQPQHF. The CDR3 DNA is TGTGCCAGCAGCTTCCAGCGGGAACAGCCCCAGCATTTT.

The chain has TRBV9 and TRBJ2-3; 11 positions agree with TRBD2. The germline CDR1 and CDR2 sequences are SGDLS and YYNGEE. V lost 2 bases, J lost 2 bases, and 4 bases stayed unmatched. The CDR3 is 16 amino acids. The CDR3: CASSVRLAGTTDTQYF. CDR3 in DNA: TGTGCCAGCAGCGTTCGACTAGCGGGAACCACAGATACGCAGTATTTT.

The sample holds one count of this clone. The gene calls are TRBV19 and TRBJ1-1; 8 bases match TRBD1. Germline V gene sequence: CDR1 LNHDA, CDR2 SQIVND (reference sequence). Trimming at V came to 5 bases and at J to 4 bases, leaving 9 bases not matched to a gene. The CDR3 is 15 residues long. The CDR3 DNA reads TGTGCCAGTAGTGTAAGCAGGGGGCGACTCACTGAAGCTTTCTTT. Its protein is CASSVSRGRLTEAFF.

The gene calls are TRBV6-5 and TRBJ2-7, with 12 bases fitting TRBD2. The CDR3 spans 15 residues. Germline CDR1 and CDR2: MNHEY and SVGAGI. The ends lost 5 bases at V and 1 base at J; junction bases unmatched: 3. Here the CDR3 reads CASSIGLAGSYEQYF. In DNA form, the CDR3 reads TGTGCCAGCAGTATTGGACTAGCGGGGTCCTACGAGCAGTACTTC.

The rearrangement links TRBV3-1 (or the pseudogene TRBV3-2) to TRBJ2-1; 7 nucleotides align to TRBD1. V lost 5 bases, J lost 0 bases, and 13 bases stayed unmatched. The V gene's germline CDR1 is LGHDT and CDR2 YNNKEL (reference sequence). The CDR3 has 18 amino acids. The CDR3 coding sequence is TGTGCCAGCAGCAGAGTTCCATCGCCAGGGGGCTCCTACAATGAGCAGTTCTTC. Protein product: CASSRVPSPGGSYNEQFF.

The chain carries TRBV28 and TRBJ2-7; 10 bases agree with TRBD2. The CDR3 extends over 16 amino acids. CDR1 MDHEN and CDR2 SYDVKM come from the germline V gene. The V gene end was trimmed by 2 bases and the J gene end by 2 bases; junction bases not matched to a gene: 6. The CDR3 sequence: CASSLPSGGGTYEQYF. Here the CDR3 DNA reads TGTGCCAGCAGTTTACCGAGCGGGGGGGGCACCTACGAGCAGTACTTC.

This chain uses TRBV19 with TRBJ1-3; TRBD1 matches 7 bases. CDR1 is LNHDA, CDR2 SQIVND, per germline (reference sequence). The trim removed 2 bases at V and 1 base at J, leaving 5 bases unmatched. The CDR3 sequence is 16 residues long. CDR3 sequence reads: CASSIPQGVSGNTIYF. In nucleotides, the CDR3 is TGTGCCAGTAGTATACCCCAGGGGGTTTCTGGAAACACCATATATTTT.

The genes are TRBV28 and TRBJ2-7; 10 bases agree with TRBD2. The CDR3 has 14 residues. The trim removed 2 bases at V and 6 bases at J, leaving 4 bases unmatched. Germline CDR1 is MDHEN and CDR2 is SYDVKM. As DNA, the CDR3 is TGTGCCAGCAGTTTAGGACTAGCGGTAAGCGAGCAGTACTTC. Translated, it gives CASSLGLAVSEQYF.

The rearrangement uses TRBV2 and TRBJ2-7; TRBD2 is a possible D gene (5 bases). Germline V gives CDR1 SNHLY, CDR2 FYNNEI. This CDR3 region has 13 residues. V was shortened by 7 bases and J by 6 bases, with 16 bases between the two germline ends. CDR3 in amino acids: CASTYNQRAEQYF. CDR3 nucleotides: TGTGCCAGCACTTATAATCAGAGGGCCGAGCAGTACTTC.

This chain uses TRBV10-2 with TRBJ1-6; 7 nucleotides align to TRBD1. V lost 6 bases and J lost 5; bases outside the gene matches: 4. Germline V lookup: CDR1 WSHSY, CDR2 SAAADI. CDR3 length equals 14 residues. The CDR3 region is CASRVGTDNSPLHF. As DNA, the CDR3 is TGCGCCAGCAGAGTCGGGACAGATAATTCACCCCTCCACTTT.

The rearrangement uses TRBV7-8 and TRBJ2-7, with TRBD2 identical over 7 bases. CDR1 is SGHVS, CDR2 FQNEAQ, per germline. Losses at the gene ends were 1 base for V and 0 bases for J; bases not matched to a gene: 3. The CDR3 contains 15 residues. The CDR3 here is CASSLDRGSSYEQYF. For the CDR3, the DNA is TGTGCCAGCAGCTTAGATCGCGGGAGCTCCTACGAGCAGTACTTC. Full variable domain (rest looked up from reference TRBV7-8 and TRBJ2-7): GAGVSQSPRYKVAKRGQDVALRCDPISGHVSLFWYQQALGQGPEFLTYFQNEAQLDKSGLPSDRFFAERPEGSVSTLKIQRTQQEDSAVYLCASSLDRGSSYEQYFGPGTRLTVT.